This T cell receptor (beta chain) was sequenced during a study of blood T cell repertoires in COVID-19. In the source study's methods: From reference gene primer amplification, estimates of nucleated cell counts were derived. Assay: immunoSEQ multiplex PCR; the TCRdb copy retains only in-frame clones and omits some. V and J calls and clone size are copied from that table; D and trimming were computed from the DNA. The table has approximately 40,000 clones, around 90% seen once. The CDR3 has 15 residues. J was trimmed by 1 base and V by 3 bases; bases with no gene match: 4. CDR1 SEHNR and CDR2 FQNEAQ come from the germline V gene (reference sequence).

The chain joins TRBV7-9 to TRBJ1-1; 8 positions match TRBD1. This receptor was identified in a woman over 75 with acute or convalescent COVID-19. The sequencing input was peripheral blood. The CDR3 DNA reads TGTGCCAGCAGCTTGCAGACAGGGGCGAACACTGAAGCTTTCTTT. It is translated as CASSLQTGANTEAFF.